The 27 T cell receptor beta chains below come from one sample, sequenced in a study of T-cell memory formation after mild COVID-19 (dated by TCRdb to the early 2020s). The protocol used for the library was 5' RACE. TCRdb names Illumina NovaSeq 6000 as the instrument used. TCRdb reprocessed the public reads (quality trimming at Q25 with fastp, clone calling with MiXCR) and kept in-frame beta chains. Rows merge per CDR3 protein into single entries with the most common DNA and genes. This sample is represented by about 260,000 distinct CDR3 sequences; over 7% of them were singletons. The ten top clones hold approximately 23% of the sample. The material sequenced was PBMCs or a T cell subset sorted from them (not recorded which). The receptors shown here come from a man aged 18 to 30 who had mild COVID-19 (a few samples of this study predate the infection). The sample titles of this study are shuffled in the database, so cell type and time point are left out; the donor was told from shared clones.

This clonotype was recorded a few times. V gene TRBV4-2 combines with J gene TRBJ1-2, with a tentative D call TRBD1 (6 bases). Germline V gene sequence: CDR1 LGHNA, CDR2 YNFKEQ. V was pared by 6 bases and J by 8 bases, with 22 bases between. The CDR3 has 15 amino acids. Here the CDR3 DNA reads TGTGCCAGCAGTTACCGGGACACACAACATTCGGGCTACACCTTC. Translating gives CASSYRDTQHSGYTF.

This clonotype was seen ten or more times. This chain uses TRBV27 with TRBJ1-5; 7 nucleotides line up with TRBD1. The CDR3 totals 16 residues. V shed 6 bases and J 2 bases; nucleotides not matched to a gene: 10. Germline V lookup: CDR1 MNHEY, CDR2 SMNVEV (reference sequence). The CDR3 coding sequence is TGTGCCAGCAGGAGAGGGGGCGCGAATCGCAATCAGCCCCAGCATTTT. Its translation is CASRRGGANRNQPQHF.

This clonotype was seen at least ten times. This chain links TRBV7-9 with TRBJ2-1, with 12 bases identical to TRBD2. CDR1 SEHNR and CDR2 FQNEAQ come from the germline V gene (reference sequence). With 5 bases clipped from V and 6 bases from J, the junction kept 5 bases outside the gene matches. There are 15 residues in the CDR3. The CDR3 protein is CASSATSGGPNEQFF. The CDR3 bases are TGTGCCAGCAGCGCCACTAGCGGGGGGCCCAATGAGCAGTTCTTC.

This clonotype occurred a few times. V is TRBV4-2 and J is TRBJ2-5; 7 nucleotides line up with TRBD1. The V segment lost 0 bases and the J segment 8 bases; nucleotides outside the gene matches: 6. Germline CDR1 LGHNA, CDR2 YNFKEQ. This CDR3 is built from 14 residues. The CDR3 DNA reads as TGTGCCAGCAGCCAAGACAGACAGGGTAGAACCCAGTACTTC. Translating gives CASSQDRQGRTQYF.

This clonotype occurred many times. The chain joins TRBV18 to TRBJ2-7, with D hard to call. This CDR3 comprises 14 residues. Looked up from germline, CDR1 is KGHSH and CDR2 is LQKENI. Trimming left V 5 bases short and J 0 bases short, with 11 bases between. The CDR3 sequence is CASSVSADSYEQYF. DNA for the CDR3: TGTGCCAGCTCAGTTTCGGCAGACTCCTACGAGCAGTACTTC.

The chain uses TRBV12-3 or TRBV12-4 and TRBJ2-1, with TRBD2 identical over 8 bases. J gave up 1 base and V 1 base, and 6 bases lay outside the gene matches. This CDR3 spans 17 amino acids. CDR3 sequence (DNA): TGTGCCAGCAGTTTAGAATCGGGGGGGCCTTCCTACAATGAGCAGTTCTTC. The encoded protein is CASSLESGGPSYNEQFF.

There are many counts of this clonotype. This chain uses TRBV9 with TRBJ2-1; no firm D call. Between the trimmed V and J ends, which lost 0 bases and 11 bases, there was a span of 12 bases. This CDR3 has 13 amino acids. The germline gives CDR1 SGDLS, CDR2 YYNGEE. The CDR3 nucleotides read TGTGCCAGCAGCGTAGAGTTAGGCACGAAGCAGTTCTTC. Encoded protein: CASSVELGTKQFF.

V gene TRBV28 combines with J gene TRBJ1-6; D is unclear. Germline CDR1 MDHEN, CDR2 SYDVKM. Trimming removed 8 bases from V and 0 bases from J, with 11 bases in between. CDR3 length equals 15 residues. The CDR3: CASVVGSSYNSPLHF. CDR3 coding DNA: TGTGCCAGCGTGGTAGGCAGCTCCTATAATTCACCCCTCCACTTT.

The rearrangement uses TRBV7-9 and TRBJ1-5; weak D call: TRBD1 (5 bases). Germline V gives CDR1 SEHNR, CDR2 FQNEAQ (reference sequence). This CDR3 is built from 15 residues. V was trimmed by 10 bases and J by 7 bases, leaving 23 bases between them. The CDR3 DNA reads TGTGCCAACAGTCGCACCGGGACCGGCGGACAGCCCCAGCATTTT. Encoded protein: CANSRTGTGGQPQHF.

The chain links TRBV9 to TRBJ2-1; TRBD2 aligns across 9 bases. The V gene's germline CDR1 is SGDLS and CDR2 YYNGEE. V lost 7 bases and J lost 6; bases outside the gene matches: 5. CDR3 length: 13 residues. CDR3 bases: TGTGCCAGCCAGCGGGGGGAGGGCAATGAGCAGTTCTTC. This encodes CASQRGEGNEQFF.

The chain links TRBV28 to TRBJ2-1, with D tentatively TRBD1 or TRBD2 (5 bases each). The CDR3 spans 13 residues. The V gene's germline CDR1 is MDHEN and CDR2 SYDVKM. V was pared by 3 bases and J by 7 bases, with 10 bases between. In DNA, the CDR3 is TGTGCCAGCAGTTTCCGGGGCGGAAATGAGCAGTTCTTC. Translated, it gives CASSFRGGNEQFF.

This clonotype was counted a few times. The chain carries TRBV18 and TRBJ1-1; D gene uncertain. Trimming removed 3 bases at V and 1 base at J, with 12 bases between. CDR3 length: 15 residues. Germline assignment: CDR1 KGHSH and CDR2 LQKENI. CDR3 sequence reads: CASSPPTGKNTEAFF. The CDR3 DNA is TGTGCCAGCTCACCCCCGACTGGGAAGAACACTGAAGCTTTCTTT.

The chain uses TRBV7-9 and TRBJ2-7; 12 nucleotides agree with TRBD2. CDR3 length: 15 residues. CDR1 is SEHNR, CDR2 FQNEAQ, per germline (reference sequence). With V trimmed by 1 base and J by 4 bases, 2 bases remained unmatched. The DNA of the CDR3 is TGTGCCAGCAGCTTAGGACTAGCGGGGGTGTACGAGCAGTACTTC. This translates into CASSLGLAGVYEQYF.

This clonotype was observed at least ten times. The genes are TRBV6-6 and TRBJ1-1; no clear D gene. Germline V gene sequence: CDR1 MNHNY, CDR2 SVGAGI (reference sequence). The CDR3 totals 12 residues. V lost 8 bases to trimming and J lost 3 bases, with 10 bases between them. The CDR3 nucleotides are TGTGCCAGCCAGTGGGATTACACTGAAGCTTTCTTT. This translates into CASQWDYTEAFF.

This rearrangement joins TRBV5-1 to TRBJ2-5, with TRBD2 as a possible D gene (6 bases). Germline CDR1 reads SGHRS; CDR2 reads YFSETQ. The germline V and J ends were trimmed by 4 bases and 5 bases, with 18 bases remaining between them. The CDR3 extends over 15 amino acids. CDR3: CASSMGLRVGETQYF. The CDR3 nucleotides read TGCGCCAGCAGCATGGGACTTAGGGTGGGGGAGACCCAGTACTTC.

This chain uses TRBV4-1 with TRBJ2-1; D remains ambiguous. Germline V gives CDR1 MGHRA, CDR2 YSYEKL. V was cut by 3 bases and J by 7 bases, with 4 bases left in between. The CDR3 contains 11 residues. CDR3 sequence: CASSHTNEQFF. Written as DNA, the CDR3 is TGCGCCAGCAGCCATACTAATGAGCAGTTCTTC.

The chain uses TRBV6-2 or TRBV6-3 and TRBJ2-3, with D possibly matching TRBD2 (5 bases). This CDR3 contains 13 residues. Germline loops: CDR1 MNHEY, CDR2 SVGEGT. Trimming shortened V by 5 bases and J by 6 bases, and 12 bases separated the two germline ends. CDR3 residues: CASSPRGMDTQYF. CDR3 in DNA: TGTGCCAGCAGTCCCCGGGGTATGGATACGCAGTATTTT.

This clonotype was picked up a small number of times. The chain couples TRBV20-1 to TRBJ1-6; no clear D. V was cut by 0 bases and J by 9 bases, with 6 bases left in between. CDR3 length equals 12 residues. Germline V lookup: CDR1 DFQATT, CDR2 SNEGSKA (reference sequence). CDR3 region: CSARELLSPLHF. The CDR3 nucleotides read TGCAGTGCTAGAGAGCTCCTTTCACCCCTCCACTTT.

The rearrangement uses TRBV7-2 and TRBJ1-2; TRBD1 might be the D (5 bases). From germline, CDR1 is SGHTA and CDR2 FQGNSA. The CDR3 extends over 14 amino acids. Trimming pared 6 bases from V and 4 bases from J, leaving 15 bases between. In DNA form, the CDR3 reads TGTGCCAGCAGGGGCGGTTGGGGACCCTATGGCTACACCTTC. Encoded protein: CASRGGWGPYGYTF.

This clonotype was seen ten or more times. The chain links TRBV7-8 to TRBJ1-5; D not certain. From germline, CDR1 is SGHVS and CDR2 FQNEAQ. V lost 4 bases, J lost 0 bases, and 7 bases lay in between. The CDR3 has 14 residues. This CDR3 reads CASSSDLSNQPQHF. In nucleotides, the CDR3 is TGTGCCAGCAGCTCGGACCTTAGCAATCAGCCCCAGCATTTT. Complete variable domain (other parts from reference TRBV7-8 and TRBJ1-5): GAGVSQSPRYKVAKRGQDVALRCDPISGHVSLFWYQQALGQGPEFLTYFQNEAQLDKSGLPSDRFFAERPEGSVSTLKIQRTQQEDSAVYLCASSSDLSNQPQHFGDGTRLSIL.

Only a few counts were recorded for this clonotype. The chain uses TRBV10-2 and TRBJ2-7, with 11 nucleotides matching TRBD2. CDR3 length equals 16 residues. The germline V gene encodes CDR1 WSHSY and CDR2 SAAADI. J was trimmed by 0 bases and V by 7 bases; bases with no gene match: 8. CDR3 protein: CASTRVAGGSSYEQYV. CDR3 DNA sequence: TGCGCCAGCACGCGGGTAGCGGGGGGGAGCTCCTACGAGCAGTACGTC.

This clonotype was counted between two and nine times. The chain combines TRBV20-1 with TRBJ1-1; D might be TRBD1 (5 bases). Germline lookup yields CDR1 DFQATT and CDR2 SNEGSKA (reference sequence). V dropped 2 bases and J dropped 0 bases, with 10 bases sitting between them. The CDR3 totals 14 residues. CDR3 DNA: TGCAGTGCTAGAATCCAGGGCATGAACACTGAAGCTTTCTTT. Amino acid sequence: CSARIQGMNTEAFF.

Ten or more counts support this clonotype. The J gene is TRBJ1-1, the V gene TRBV29-1, with D perhaps TRBD1 (5 bases). The CDR3 extends over 11 amino acids. The germline V and J ends were trimmed by 8 bases and 6 bases, with 13 bases remaining between them. Germline lookup yields CDR1 SQVTM and CDR2 ANQGSEA. CDR3 bases: TGCAGCCTGGGCAGGGCCGCTGAAGCTTTCTTT. Translated: CSLGRAAEAFF.

V gene TRBV28 combines with J gene TRBJ1-2; D call uncertain. The CDR3 runs to 12 residues. Deletions cut 3 bases from V and 5 bases from J, with 7 bases between. The germline gives CDR1 MDHEN, CDR2 SYDVKM. This CDR3 is CASSFAPYGYTF. The CDR3 DNA is TGTGCCAGCAGTTTTGCACCGTATGGCTACACCTTC.

CDR3 nucleotide sequence: TGTGCCAGCAGCTCTGTCCGGAACACTGAAGCTTTCTTT. Translating gives CASSSVRNTEAFF. This chain links TRBV7-9 with TRBJ1-1; D gene uncertain. V lost 4 bases, J lost 1 base, and 7 bases lay in between. CDR3 length: 13 residues. The germline CDR1 and CDR2 sequences are SEHNR and FQNEAQ (reference sequence).

This clonotype was counted between two and nine times. The chain employs TRBV19 and TRBJ2-3, with 7 bases fitting TRBD2. V lost 2 bases to trimming and J lost 4 bases; unmatched junction nucleotides: 6. Germline V gene data show CDR1 as LNHDA and CDR2 as SQIVND (reference sequence). This CDR3 contains 15 residues. In nucleotides, the CDR3 is TGTGCCAGTAGTATATTCGCGGGGAGGGCAGATACGCAGTATTTT. It translates to CASSIFAGRADTQYF.

This clonotype was found many times. V usage is TRBV4-1 and J usage is TRBJ2-5; 9 bases match TRBD2. Germline values: CDR1 MGHRA, CDR2 YSYEKL. The CDR3 totals 17 residues. With 5 bases clipped from V and 7 bases from J, the junction kept 17 bases outside the gene matches. DNA for the CDR3: TGCGCCAGCAGCACAAGACGTGAAGCTAGCGGGGTCGGGACCCAGTACTTC. This translates into CASSTRREASGVGTQYF.